The next 26 T cell receptor beta chains were all read from a single sample in a study of tumor-infiltrating lymphocytes in primary liver carcinoma (dated by TCRdb to 2016 to 2017). The instrument was an Illumina HiSeq 2500. Starting from about 500 ng total RNA, TCRbeta-specific cDNA was produced by reverse transcription with a constant-region primer and ProtoScript II reverse transcriptase. Construction of the TCRbeta libraries relied on three nested rounds of multiplex PCR, following a slightly modified ARM-PCR procedure. Each of the first two PCR rounds ran for 9 to 10 cycles using multiplex TRBV1-TRBV30 forward primers together with a Cbeta reverse primer. Using fastp trimming at Q25 and MiXCR clonotype assembly, TCRdb reanalyzed the public sequencing data and kept in-frame beta chains. Rows are combined by CDR3 protein, so each entry shows the most common genes and DNA. The sample includes some 51,000 distinct CDR3 sequences, with over 70% observed a single time. About a quarter of the sample comes from the top ten.

Without any cell sorting, total RNA and DNA were co-extracted from around 18-30 mg of bulk tissue using the AllPrep DNA/RNA mini kit. Sequencing was done on a sample of liver tumor tissue from sampling region 3. The cell subset or site label, as the study defines it: tumor region T3, left-lateral pole. These receptors all come from a man aged 40-50 years with primary liver carcinoma and hepatitis B virus infection.

This clonotype was detected many times. The chain couples TRBV12-3 or TRBV12-4 to TRBJ1-1, with 8 bases lining up with TRBD1. Trimming at V came to 5 bases and at J to 3 bases, leaving 8 bases not matched to a gene. This CDR3 has 15 amino acids. The CDR3 protein is CASSPRQGPYTEAFF. CDR3 nucleotides: TGTGCCAGCAGTCCCCGACAGGGGCCCTACACTGAAGCTTTCTTT.

Points on this clonotype: Germline and junction disagree at one end, which may indicate a read error. The genes are TRBV20-1 and TRBJ2-1; the D is unclear. Per germline, CDR1 DFQATT and CDR2 SNEGSKA (reference sequence). This CDR3 has 13 residues. This chain's CDR3 is CSARDMAIDEQFF. CDR3 DNA: TGCAGTGCTAGAGATATGGCGATCGATGAACAGTTCTTC.

Notes on this clonotype: A read error may account for a junction end that differs from germline. The V call is TRBV4-2, the J call TRBJ1-1; 8 bases are shared with TRBD1. The CDR3 spans 18 residues. From germline, CDR1 is LGHNA and CDR2 YNFKEQ. CDR3 bases: TGCGCCAGCAGCACTAACCGTGACAGGGGAATTTTCAACACTGAAGCTTTCTTT. Protein product: CASSTNRDRGIFNTEAFF.

Points on this clonotype: Since no conserved phenylalanine or tryptophan closes the CDR3, a read error is the likely cause. The J gene is TRBJ2-5, the V gene TRBV29-1, with TRBD2 matching 13 bases. The V gene's germline CDR1 is SQVTM and CDR2 ANQGSEA. The CDR3 is 14 residues long. CDR3 sequence (DNA): TGCAGAGTAGGAGGACTAGCGGGAGACGAGACCCAGTACCTC. It translates to CRVGGLAGDETQYL.

As to this clonotype: One end of the junction is discordant with germline, which a read error may explain. The chain joins TRBV11-2 to TRBJ2-7; D gene unclear. CDR1 is SGHAT, CDR2 FQNNGV, per germline. CDR3 size: 13 residues. The CDR3 sequence: CASLTDGAYEKYF. CDR3 sequence (DNA): TGTGCCAGCTTAACCGACGGAGCCTACGAGAAGTACTTC. The whole variable domain, remainder taken from reference TRBV11-2 and TRBJ2-7, is EAGVAQSPRYKIIEKRQSVAFWCNPISGHATLYWYQQILGQGPKLLIQFQNNGVVDDSQLPKDRFSAERLKGVDSTLKIQPAKLEDSAVYLCASLTDGAYEKYFGPGTRLTVT.

This chain connects TRBV14 to TRBJ2-7, with D unclear. This CDR3 has 12 amino acids. Germline V CDR1 and CDR2: SGHDN, FVKESK. Here the CDR3 reads CDNSQDGAKQYF. The CDR3, as DNA: TGTGACAACAGCCAAGACGGAGCGAAGCAGTACTTC.

This clonotype is medium-sized (0.01 to 0.1%) by share. The chain uses TRBV10-3 and TRBJ2-2; possibly TRBD1 for D (5 bases). V gave up 10 bases and J gave up 1 base, with 10 bases separating them. Germline values: CDR1 ENHRY, CDR2 SYGVKD. CDR3 size: 13 residues. In DNA form, the CDR3 reads TGTGCCAGTACAGGCTGGAACACCGGGGAGCTGTTTTTT. Its translation is CASTGWNTGELFF.

In the case of this clonotype: At one boundary the junction diverges from the germline segment, which might be a read error. V is TRBV11-2 and J is TRBJ2-7; unclear D gene. This CDR3 spans 14 amino acids. Germline assignment: CDR1 SGHAT and CDR2 FQNNGV. The CDR3 here is CASGLTDTAYEQYF. The CDR3 DNA reads TGTGCCAGCGGCCTAACTGACACTGCCTACGAACAGTACTTC.

On this clonotype itself: The missing conserved phenylalanine or tryptophan at the end of this CDR3 makes a read error likely. This sequence joins TRBV11-1 and TRBJ2-1; TRBD2 matches at 10 bases. CDR1 SGHAT and CDR2 FQDESV come from the germline V gene (reference sequence). J gave up 9 bases and V 5 bases, and 13 bases lay outside the gene matches. CDR3 length: 16 residues. CDR3 DNA sequence: TGTGCCAGCAGCATATCAGGGGCTAGCGGGAGAGGTGAGCAGTTCCTC. It codes for CASSISGASGRGEQFL.

Points on this clonotype: Sequence at one end of the junction differs from germline and may be a read error. V gene TRBV6-2 or TRBV6-3 combines with J gene TRBJ2-3, with 8 bases that match TRBD2. CDR1 MNHEY and CDR2 SVGEGT come from the germline V gene. This CDR3 region has 16 residues. CDR3 sequence: CASSYSPGGDTDTRYF. Written as DNA, the CDR3 is TGTGCCAGCAGTTACTCTCCGGGAGGGGACACAGATACGCGGTATTTT.

As concerns this clonotype: Germline is not matched at one junction end, which may reflect a read error. The J gene is TRBJ1-2, the V gene TRBV29-1; D not certain. Per germline, CDR1 SQVTM and CDR2 ANQGSEA. The CDR3 totals 13 residues. The CDR3 region is CSVEDGYGYVYTF. The DNA of the CDR3 is TGCAGTGTTGAAGATGGTTACGGCTATGTCTACACCTTC.

This clonotype was picked up many times. The V gene is TRBV30, the J gene TRBJ1-1; D ambiguous. Looked up from germline, CDR1 is GTSNPN and CDR2 is SVGIG (reference sequence). Trimming left V 5 bases short and J 6 bases short, with 13 bases between. There are 12 residues in the CDR3. The CDR3 sequence: CAWDYGRAEAFF. DNA for the CDR3: TGTGCCTGGGATTATGGTAGGGCTGAAGCTTTCTTT. Combining the CDR3 with reference TRBV30 and TRBJ1-1 gives the whole variable domain SQTIHQWPATLVQPVGSPLSLECTVEGTSNPNLYWYRQAAGRGLQLLFYSVGIGQISSEVPQNLSASRPQDRQFILSSKKLLLSDSGFYLCAWDYGRAEAFFGQGTRLTVV.

As concerns this clonotype: Given the absence of the conserved phenylalanine or tryptophan at the CDR3 end, a read error is likely. This chain connects TRBV11-2 to TRBJ2-2; 10 bases map to TRBD2. The trim removed 1 base at V and 7 bases at J, leaving 6 bases unmatched. Germline V gives CDR1 SGHAT, CDR2 FQNNGV. The CDR3 runs 16 residues. The CDR3 region has the DNA TGTGCCAGCAGCTTAGTAGCGCTAGCGGGAGTCGGGGAGCTGTTTCTT. As protein: CASSLVALAGVGELFL.

The V and J genes are TRBV29-1 and TRBJ2-1, with 8 bases lining up with TRBD1. The CDR3 is 15 amino acids. Germline V CDR1 and CDR2: SQVTM, ANQGSEA. The V and J ends lost 5 bases and 7 bases, in that order; junction bases with no gene match: 13. The CDR3 here is CSVTQGAGLANEQFF. In DNA form, the CDR3 reads TGCAGCGTTACTCAGGGGGCGGGACTTGCAAATGAGCAGTTCTTC.

A note on this clonotype: The junction and the germline gene differ at one end; a read error may be behind it. J is TRBJ1-2 and V is TRBV6-2 or TRBV6-3; no clear D gene. CDR3 length: 13 amino acids. Looked up from germline, CDR1 is MNHEY and CDR2 is SVGEGT. As DNA, the CDR3 is TGTACCAGCATTTACGACGGTAACTATGGCTACACCTTC. Amino acid sequence: CTSIYDGNYGYTF.

In regard to this clonotype: The junction shows a germline mismatch at one end, possibly a read error. The rearrangement links TRBV6-2 or TRBV6-3 to TRBJ2-7, with 12 bases identical to TRBD1. CDR1 MNHEY and CDR2 SVGEGT come from the germline V gene. CDR3 length: 14 residues. CDR3 DNA sequence: TGTACCAGCAGTGGGGACAGGGGGCTCTACGAGCTGTATTTC. Its protein is CTSSGDRGLYELYF.

With respect to this clonotype: One end of the junction does not line up with germline, which may come from a read error. This chain connects TRBV10-2 to TRBJ2-5, with D possibly TRBD2 on 7 matching bases. Per the germline V gene, CDR1 is WSHSY and CDR2 is SAAADI. The CDR3 spans 15 residues. The CDR3 protein is CSSSESERGGETQYF. CDR3 coding DNA: TGCTCCAGCAGTGAGTCGGAAAGGGGGGGAGAGACCCAATACTTC.

About this clonotype: At one of its ends the junction is not consistent with the germline gene, which may arise from a read error. The chain links TRBV10-2 to TRBJ2-7; D assignment may be TRBD1 or TRBD2 (5 bases each). CDR1 is WSHSY, CDR2 SAAADI, per germline. The CDR3 totals 13 residues. CDR3 amino acids: CAIRQPGPAEQYF. For the CDR3, the DNA is TGCGCCATCAGACAACCGGGACCAGCCGAGCAGTATTTC.

Remarks on this clonotype: One junction end disagrees with the germline gene, perhaps due to a read error. V is TRBV6-5 and J is TRBJ2-3; a possible D gene is TRBD1 (5 bases). Germline V gene data show CDR1 as MNHEY and CDR2 as SVGAGI. CDR3 length equals 14 residues. The CDR3 coding sequence is TGTGCCAGCAGTTGGGGCGGACACACAGTTACGCAGTATTTT. Protein product: CASSWGGHTVTQYF.

About this clonotype: With a much larger clone just one base away, this may be a read error. Given the absence of the conserved phenylalanine or tryptophan at the CDR3 end, a read error is likely. The V gene is TRBV28, the J gene TRBJ1-1; 7 bases map to TRBD1. This CDR3 comprises 14 residues. From germline, CDR1 is MDHEN and CDR2 SYDVKM. The CDR3 nucleotides read TGTGCCAACAGTTTACCCACAGGGGTCACTGAAGCTTTCTAT. Its protein is CANSLPTGVTEAFY.

The V and J genes are TRBV5-1 and TRBJ2-2; no reliable D call. CDR1 and CDR2 (germline): SGHRS, YFSETQ. CDR3 length equals 14 residues. With 4 bases removed from V and 4 bases from J, the gap between germline ends came to 11 bases. CDR3 sequence: CASSEDASTGELFF. The CDR3 DNA is TGCGCCAGCAGCGAAGACGCGAGCACCGGGGAGCTGTTTTTT.

Concerning this clonotype itself: One end of the junction fails to match germline, which may point to a read error. The genes are TRBV6-5 and TRBJ2-7, with 10 bases matching TRBD1. The CDR3 runs to 14 residues. Germline CDR1 is MNHEY and CDR2 is SVGAGI. CDR3: CASYPGQGHYQQYF. In DNA, the CDR3 is TGCGCCAGCTACCCGGGACAGGGGCACTACCAGCAATACTTC.

In the case of this clonotype: This CDR3 is missing its conserved last phenylalanine or tryptophan, likely due to a read error. No DNA is shown, since the ends of the CDR3 on it are uncertain; the CDR3 is the one TCRdb lists. The chain carries TRBV5-4 and TRBJ1-2. Germline assignment: CDR1 SGHNT and CDR2 YYREEE (reference sequence). 17 amino acids form the CDR3, both terminal residues included. CDR3 region: CASSLSWRSVQNYGYII.

CDR3 in DNA: TGTGCCTGGAGTCAAAAGGGAGATCAGTTCCAGCATTTT. This codes for CAWSQKGDQFQHF. V gene TRBV30 combines with J gene TRBJ1-5; no clear D. V shed 2 bases and J shed 12 bases, with 17 bases lying between them. The CDR3 totals 13 residues. CDR1 is GTSNPN and CDR2 is SVGIG in the germline V gene (reference sequence). Together with reference TRBV30 and TRBJ1-5, the CDR3 gives the full variable domain: SQTIHQWPATLVQPVGSPLSLECTVEGTSNPNLYWYRQAAGRGLQLLFYSVGIGQISSEVPQNLSASRPQDRQFILSSKKLLLSDSGFYLCAWSQKGDQFQHFGDGTRLSIL.

Regarding this clonotype: It may be a read error: a sequence one base away is much more abundant. The CDR3: CAWSVGGGANTQYF. Written as DNA, the CDR3 is TGTGCCTGGAGTGTCGGCGGGGGAGCAAATACGCAGTATTTT. This sequence joins TRBV30 and TRBJ2-3; 7 nucleotides agree with TRBD2. Germline trimming cut 0 bases from V and 7 bases from J; bases unmatched to any gene: 7. Per germline, CDR1 GTSNPN and CDR2 SVGIG (reference sequence). The CDR3 contains 14 residues.

As for this clonotype: A much larger clonotype is one base distant, so this may be a read error. CDR3 sequence (DNA): TGTGTCAGCAGCTCTACCGGGACTAGCGGGAGCGCCACAGATACGCAGTATTTT. It yields the protein CVSSSTGTSGSATDTQYF. J is TRBJ2-3 and V is TRBV7-9, with 14 bases matching TRBD2. The CDR3 totals 18 residues. Germline CDR1 SEHNR, CDR2 FQNEAQ (reference sequence).